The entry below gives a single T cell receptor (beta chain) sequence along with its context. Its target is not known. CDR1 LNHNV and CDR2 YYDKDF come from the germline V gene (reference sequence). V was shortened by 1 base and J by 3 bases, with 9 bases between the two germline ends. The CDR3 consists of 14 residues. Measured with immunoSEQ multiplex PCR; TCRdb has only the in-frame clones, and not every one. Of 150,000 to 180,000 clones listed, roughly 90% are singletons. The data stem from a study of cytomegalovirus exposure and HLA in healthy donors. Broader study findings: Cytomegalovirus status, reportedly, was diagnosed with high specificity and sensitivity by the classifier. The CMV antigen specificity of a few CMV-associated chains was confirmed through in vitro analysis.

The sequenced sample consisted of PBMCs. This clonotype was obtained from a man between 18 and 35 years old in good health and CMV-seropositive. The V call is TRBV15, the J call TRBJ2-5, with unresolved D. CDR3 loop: CATSRGVSEETQYF. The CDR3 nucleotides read TGTGCCACCAGCAGAGGAGTTAGTGAAGAGACCCAGTACTTC.